This T cell receptor beta chain was recorded in a study of CD8+CD57+ T cells in acquired aplastic anemia. This clonotype was observed a few times. As yet, its antigen is unknown. Whole-study findings and limits: Patients did not significantly differ from controls in CD8+ Simpson's diversity. Overlapping CD8+ CDR3 repertoires of patients and controls contained some 30 shared sequences.

Per germline, CDR1 SGHDT and CDR2 YYEEEE. Trimming cost V 4 bases and J 5 bases; bases outside gene matches: 7. This CDR3 is built from 14 residues. Profiling that covered TCR beta VDJ and CDR3 relied on genomic DNA as its template. One entry per CDR3 protein, called by TCRdb with MiXCR from the reads. The repertoire holds about 170,000 distinct CDR3 sequences, with approximately 40% as singletons. The genes are TRBV5-6 and TRBJ2-5, with 8 bases fitting TRBD2. This receptor was identified in a human donor in good health. Specimen: sorted CD4+, CD8+, or CD8+CD57+ T cells (not recorded which) from PBMCs. CDR3 nucleotides: TGTGCCAGCAGCGCCGGGACTAGGGAGGAGACCCAGTACTTC. This gives the protein CASSAGTREETQYF.